Listed below are T cell receptor beta chains from one sample, sequenced in a study of long-term antiretroviral therapy in people with HIV. Sequencing was performed with immunoSEQ multiplex PCR; in TCRdb, only in-frame clones are kept and a portion is missing. Here the sample spans 23,000 or so clones, roughly 82% being singletons. Source: unsorted PBMCs, taken 0.1 years before starting antiretroviral therapy. All receptors come from a man between 18 and 35 years old with HIV. Both conserved end residues are part of each CDR3. The D gene is left open where the match is weak. Clone sizes are given selectively: once, few, many, or a class where the clone is expanded.

V: TRBV30
size: -
J: TRBJ2-5
D: -
DNA: TGTGCCTGGAGTAGAGTCGTAGGGCGGAAAGAGACCCAGTACTTC
CDR3: CAWSRVVGRKETQYF

V: TRBV7-2
size: -
J: TRBJ2-5
D: -
DNA: TGTGCCAGCAGCCCCTCGAGGGACGAGACCCAGTACTTC
CDR3: CASSPSRDETQYF

V: TRBV11-2
size: -
J: TRBJ1-2
D: -
DNA: TGTGCCAGCAGCTTAGATCGGGGGAGCGGCTACACCTTC
CDR3: CASSLDRGSGYTF

V: TRBV6-6
size: -
J: TRBJ1-2
D: TRBD1
DNA: TGTGCCAGCAAGGGACAGGGGGCTGGGTATGGCTACACCTTC
CDR3: CASKGQGAGYGYTF

V: TRBV2
size: few
J: TRBJ2-7
D: TRBD2
DNA: TGTGCCAGCAGTGAACTAGCGGGCCTCGGGGAGCAGTACTTC
CDR3: CASSELAGLGEQYF

V: TRBV7-2
size: -
J: TRBJ2-7
D: -
DNA: TGTGCCAGCAGCTTAGCGCCCCAGCTCACCTACGAGCAGTACTTC
CDR3: CASSLAPQLTYEQYF

V: TRBV5-1
size: -
J: TRBJ1-4
D: TRBD1
DNA: TGCGCCAGCACCAATCCGGGACAGGGCCGTGAAAAACTGTTTTTT
CDR3: CASTNPGQGREKLFF

V: TRBV5-1
size: -
J: TRBJ2-3
D: -
DNA: TGCGCCAGCAGCCTAGGGCGGGGTGATACGCAGTATTTT
CDR3: CASSLGRGDTQYF

V: TRBV5-1
size: once
J: TRBJ2-1
D: -
DNA: TGCGCCAGCAGCTTGGGATGGCGGGGAGGCGAAAATGAGCAGTTCTTC
CDR3: CASSLGWRGGENEQFF

V: TRBV18
size: large
J: TRBJ1-1
D: -
DNA: TGTGCCAGCTCACTGGACAGCTCTGAAGCTTTCTTT
CDR3: CASSLDSSEAFF

V: TRBV18
size: -
J: TRBJ2-5
D: TRBD2
DNA: TGTGCCAGCTCACCACTAGCGGGATCACAAGAGACCCAGTACTTC
CDR3: CASSPLAGSQETQYF

V: TRBV6-4
size: -
J: TRBJ2-3
D: -
DNA: TGTGCCAGCAGTTCTTCCCCTGGGGGGGCAGGAGATACGCAGTATTTT
CDR3: CASSSSPGGAGDTQYF

V: TRBV5-1
size: -
J: TRBJ2-5
D: -
DNA: TGCGCCAGCAGCTTGGCCTCGATCCGTTCGGAGACCCAGTACTTC
CDR3: CASSLASIRSETQYF

V: TRBV18
size: few
J: TRBJ1-2
D: -
DNA: TGTGCCAGCTCCCTCCTTGGCAACTATGGCTACACCTTC
CDR3: CASSLLGNYGYTF

V: TRBV4-3
size: -
J: TRBJ1-3
D: -
DNA: TGCGCCAGCAGCCAAGGGTCAGTCTCTGGAAACACCATATATTTT
CDR3: CASSQGSVSGNTIYF

V: TRBV30
size: -
J: TRBJ1-1
D: -
DNA: TGTGCCTGGAGTCATCGTAGCCCCGGCACTGAAGCTTTCTTT
CDR3: CAWSHRSPGTEAFF

V: TRBV5-1
size: -
J: TRBJ2-7
D: TRBD2
DNA: TGCGCCAGCAGTGTGAGCGGGGGGTCCTACGAGCAGTACTTC
CDR3: CASSVSGGSYEQYF

V: TRBV7-2
size: -
J: TRBJ1-2
D: -
DNA: TGTGCCAGCAGCTTAGAACCGGATAACTATGGCTACACCTTC
CDR3: CASSLEPDNYGYTF

V: TRBV9
size: once
J: TRBJ2-7
D: -
DNA: TGTGCCAGCAGCCCGCGGACGGGTTCCTACGAGCAGTACTTC
CDR3: CASSPRTGSYEQYF

V: TRBV5-1
size: -
J: TRBJ1-3
D: TRBD1
DNA: TGCGCCAGCAGCAGCGGGACAGGGAACACCATATATTTT
CDR3: CASSSGTGNTIYF